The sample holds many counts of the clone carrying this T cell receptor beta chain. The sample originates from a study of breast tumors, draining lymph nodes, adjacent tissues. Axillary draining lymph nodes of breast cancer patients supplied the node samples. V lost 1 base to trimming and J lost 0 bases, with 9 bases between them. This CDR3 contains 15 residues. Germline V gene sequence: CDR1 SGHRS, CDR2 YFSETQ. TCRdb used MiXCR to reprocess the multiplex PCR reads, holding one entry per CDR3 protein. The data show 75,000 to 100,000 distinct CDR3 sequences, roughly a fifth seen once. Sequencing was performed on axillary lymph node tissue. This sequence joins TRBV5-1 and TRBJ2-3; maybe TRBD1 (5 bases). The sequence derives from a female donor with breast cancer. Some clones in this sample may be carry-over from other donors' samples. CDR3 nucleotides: TGCGCCAGCAGCTTGAGACAGAGCAGCACAGATACGCAGTATTTT. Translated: CASSLRQSSTDTQYF. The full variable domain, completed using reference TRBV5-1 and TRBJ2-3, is KAGVTQTPRYLIKTRGQQVTLSCSPISGHRSVSWYQQTPGQGLQFLFEYFSETQRNKGNFPGRFSGRQFSNSRSEMNVSTLELGDSALYLCASSLRQSSTDTQYFGPGTRLTVL.